Presented here are 3 T cell receptor beta chains from one specimen sequenced in a study of OX40 agonist ivuxolimab in advanced cancers. TCRdb's copy holds only in-frame clones and misses some; the assay was immunoSEQ multiplex PCR. The table lists approximately 92,000 clones, around 96% of them singletons. The source was CD4+ or CD8+ T cells sorted from blood, collected in a trial of the OX40 agonist ivuxolimab. The origin of the receptors is an adult with an advanced solid tumor such as melanoma, head and neck, liver or kidney cancer.

The genes are TRBV19 and TRBJ1-4; D ambiguous. The CDR3 is made up of 12 amino acids. V lost 4 bases to trimming and J lost 6 bases, with 6 bases between them. Germline V gives CDR1 LNHDA, CDR2 SQIVND (reference sequence). The chain's CDR3 is CASSTAHEKLFF. CDR3 DNA: TGTGCCAGTAGTACGGCCCATGAAAAACTGTTTTTT. Based on the CDR3 plus reference TRBV19 and TRBJ1-4, the full variable domain is DGGITQSPKYLFRKEGQNVTLSCEQNLNHDAMYWYRQDPGQGLRLIYYSQIVNDFQKGDIAEGYSVSREKKESFPLTVTSAQKNPTAFYLCASSTAHEKLFFGSGTQLSVL.

The chain carries TRBV19 and TRBJ1-2; D uncertain. Deletions cut 3 bases from V and 5 bases from J, with 7 bases between. The CDR3 sequence is 12 residues long. Germline CDR1 is LNHDA and CDR2 is SQIVND (reference sequence). The CDR3 loop is CASSMDGYGYTF. The CDR3 DNA sequence: TGTGCCAGTAGTATGGACGGGTATGGCTACACCTTC.

This chain uses TRBV6-5 with TRBJ1-3; weak D call: TRBD1 (6 bases). Trimming shortened V by 7 bases and J by 2 bases, and 15 bases separated the two germline ends. This CDR3 contains 15 residues. CDR1 is MNHEY, CDR2 SVGAGI, per germline. CDR3 residues: CASTPSGGPGNTIYF. In DNA, the CDR3 is TGTGCCAGCACCCCCTCGGGGGGGCCTGGAAACACCATATATTTT.